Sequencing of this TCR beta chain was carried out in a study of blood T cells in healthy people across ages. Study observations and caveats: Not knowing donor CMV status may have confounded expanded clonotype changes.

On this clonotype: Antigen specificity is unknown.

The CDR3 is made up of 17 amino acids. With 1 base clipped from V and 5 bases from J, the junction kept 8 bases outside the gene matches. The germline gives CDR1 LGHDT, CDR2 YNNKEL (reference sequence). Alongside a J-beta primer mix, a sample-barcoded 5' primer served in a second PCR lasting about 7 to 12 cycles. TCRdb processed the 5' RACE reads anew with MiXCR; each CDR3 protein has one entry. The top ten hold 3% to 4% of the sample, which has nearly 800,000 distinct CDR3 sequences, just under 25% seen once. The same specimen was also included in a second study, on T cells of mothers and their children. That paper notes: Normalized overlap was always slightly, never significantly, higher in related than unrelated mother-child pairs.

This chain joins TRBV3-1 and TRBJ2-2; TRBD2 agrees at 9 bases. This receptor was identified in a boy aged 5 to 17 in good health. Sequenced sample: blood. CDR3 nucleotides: TGTGCCAGCAGCCAAGTTAGTAGCGGGAGATTTACCGGGGAGCTGTTTTTT. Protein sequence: CASSQVSSGRFTGELFF.